The 2 T cell receptor beta chains below were found in one sample sequenced in a study of cytomegalovirus exposure and HLA in healthy donors. In the PCR, 60 Vbeta and 13 Jbeta primers were used. Repertoires were generated with immunoSEQ multiplex PCR, while TCRdb's copy carries only in-frame clones and drops some. The sample includes roughly 100,000 clones, roughly 79% seen only once; the top ten take 3.5% to 5%. The sample comprised PBMCs. These receptors came from a man between 35 and 55 years old in good health and CMV-seronegative.

The rearrangement joins TRBV15 to TRBJ1-5; no clear D. Trimming removed 3 bases at V and 3 bases at J, with 9 bases between. Germline loops: CDR1 LNHNV, CDR2 YYDKDF (reference sequence). The CDR3 contains 14 residues. The CDR3 is CATSRRSLNQPQHF. The CDR3 DNA sequence: TGTGCCACCAGCAGGAGATCCCTCAATCAGCCCCAGCATTTT.

V usage is TRBV5-4 and J usage is TRBJ1-2; 9 positions agree with TRBD1. The CDR3 is made up of 14 amino acids. V shed 3 bases, J shed 4 bases, and the junction held 4 bases outside the gene matches. The germline gives CDR1 SGHNT, CDR2 YYREEE (reference sequence). CDR3 sequence (DNA): TGTGCCAGCAGCTGGCGGGGACAGGGCTATGGCTACACCTTC. Translated: CASSWRGQGYGYTF.